This TCR beta chain was sequenced in a study of PD-1 blockade in classical Hodgkin lymphoma. At the level of the study: It was nivolumab at 3 mg/kg, given intravenously every 2 weeks, that patients received.

Using immunoSEQ multiplex PCR, the repertoire was profiled, and TCRdb retains in-frame clones only, with some absent. The table has approximately 12,000 clones, 60% to 80% seen once. Notes on the study in general: Compared with healthy donors, newly diagnosed patients reportedly showed lower baseline TCR diversity. TCR diversity rose significantly by C4D1 in CD4+ but not CD8+ cells.

The count of this clone is one. What it recognizes is unknown. V was shortened by 4 bases and J by 5 bases, with 9 bases between the two germline ends. CDR1 is MNHNS and CDR2 is SASEGT in the germline V gene. This CDR3 is 13 amino acids long. Each and every patient relapsed after autologous stem cell transplantation, and patients got differing brentuximab vedotin exposure. The chain is built from TRBV6-1 and TRBJ2-1; D call uncertain. The sequence came from a human donor with classical Hodgkin lymphoma. This specimen consisted of peripheral blood mononuclear cells (PBMCs), obtained at baseline. CDR3 residues: CASSGSLHNEQFF. The DNA for the CDR3 is TGTGCCAGCAGTGGGAGTCTTCACAATGAGCAGTTCTTC.